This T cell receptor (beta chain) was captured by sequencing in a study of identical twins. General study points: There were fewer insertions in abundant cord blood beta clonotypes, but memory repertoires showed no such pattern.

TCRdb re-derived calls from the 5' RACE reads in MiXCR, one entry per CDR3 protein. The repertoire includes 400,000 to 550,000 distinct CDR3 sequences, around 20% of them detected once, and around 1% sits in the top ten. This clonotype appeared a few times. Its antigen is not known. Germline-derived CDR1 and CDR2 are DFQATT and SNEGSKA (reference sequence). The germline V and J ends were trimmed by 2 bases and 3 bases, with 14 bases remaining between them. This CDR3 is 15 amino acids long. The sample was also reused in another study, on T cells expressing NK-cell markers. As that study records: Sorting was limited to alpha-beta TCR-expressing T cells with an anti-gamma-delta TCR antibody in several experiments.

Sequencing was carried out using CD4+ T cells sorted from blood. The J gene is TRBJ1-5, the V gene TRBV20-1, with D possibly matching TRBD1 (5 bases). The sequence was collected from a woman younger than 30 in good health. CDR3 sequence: CSARSPGTANQPQHF. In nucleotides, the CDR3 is TGCAGTGCTAGATCCCCGGGGACCGCCAATCAGCCCCAGCATTTT.